These 30 T cell receptor beta chains were sequenced from one sample in a study of cytomegalovirus exposure and HLA in healthy donors. The repertoire was sequenced with immunoSEQ multiplex PCR; TCRdb's copy has only in-frame clones and lacks some. In the table there are fewer than 90,000 clones, approximately 81% of which are singletons. The specimen sequenced was PBMCs. Every receptor here comes from a woman between 18 and 29 years old in good health and CMV-seropositive.

The chain has TRBV5-4 and TRBJ1-2; the match to TRBD1 covers 7 bases. The V gene end was trimmed by 2 bases and the J gene end by 2 bases; junction bases not matched to a gene: 3. The CDR3 is 14 amino acids. Germline V CDR1 and CDR2: SGHNT, YYREEE (reference sequence). Here the CDR3 reads CASSFQGENYGYTF. The CDR3 bases are TGTGCCAGCAGCTTCCAGGGGGAGAACTATGGCTACACCTTC.

The chain combines TRBV7-8 with TRBJ2-2; 8 bases are a match to TRBD2. CDR3 length: 16 amino acids. Germline CDR1 and CDR2: SGHVS and FQNEAQ. J was trimmed by 4 bases and V by 7 bases; bases with no gene match: 11. The CDR3 here is CASTLSGGGRTGELFF. CDR3 nucleotide sequence: TGTGCCAGCACTCTTTCGGGCGGGGGGCGCACCGGGGAGCTGTTTTTT.

CDR3 nucleotide sequence: TGTGCCAGCTCACCAGGGACAATCCTAGGGCCCCAGCATTTT. It translates to CASSPGTILGPQHF. The V gene is TRBV18, the J gene TRBJ1-5, with D tentatively TRBD1 (6 bases). Trimming shortened V by 2 bases and J by 9 bases, and 14 bases separated the two germline ends. Germline assignment: CDR1 KGHSH and CDR2 LQKENI. The CDR3 covers 14 residues.

The V gene is TRBV10-1, the J gene TRBJ1-2, with 10 bases aligning to TRBD1. Germline V gene sequence: CDR1 WNHNN, CDR2 SYGVQD (reference sequence). Trimming cost V 3 bases and J 6 bases; bases outside gene matches: 7. The CDR3 runs 15 residues. This CDR3 is CASSDGTGALDGYTF. The CDR3 DNA follows: TGCGCCAGCAGTGACGGGACAGGGGCTTTGGATGGCTACACCTTC.

The chain links TRBV4-3 to TRBJ2-5; TRBD2 matches at 7 bases. The V and J ends lost 0 bases and 3 bases, in that order; junction bases with no gene match: 7. Germline V gene lookup returns CDR1 LGHNA and CDR2 YSLEER. This CDR3 comprises 16 residues. This CDR3 reads CASSQEGGLPKETQYF. The DNA of the CDR3 is TGCGCCAGCAGCCAAGAGGGAGGGCTGCCAAAAGAGACCCAGTACTTC.

The chain is built from TRBV28 and TRBJ2-7; 9 nucleotides align to TRBD1. The CDR3 loop spans 14 amino acids. Germline V gene sequence: CDR1 MDHEN, CDR2 SYDVKM. V was clipped by 6 bases and J by 4 bases; unmatched bases: 7. CDR3 nucleotide sequence: TGTGCCAGCAGACCTACAGGGGGCTTTTACGAGCAGTACTTC. Amino acid sequence: CASRPTGGFYEQYF.

V is TRBV2 and J is TRBJ2-3, with TRBD2 matching 7 bases. This CDR3 is built from 15 residues. J was trimmed by 6 bases and V by 2 bases; bases with no gene match: 8. The germline V gene has CDR1 SNHLY and CDR2 FYNNEI. The DNA of the CDR3 is TGTGCCAGCAGTGAATACCAGCGGGGTACGGATACGCAGTATTTT. It yields the protein CASSEYQRGTDTQYF.

This clone was recorded a few times. This chain joins TRBV10-3 and TRBJ1-6, with D tentatively TRBD1 (5 bases). The CDR3 totals 15 residues. The germline gives CDR1 ENHRY, CDR2 SYGVKD. V was cut by 4 bases and J by 5 bases, with 12 bases left in between. The CDR3 loop reads CAISGGLDHNSPLHF. Here the CDR3 DNA reads TGTGCCATCAGTGGGGGCCTAGATCATAATTCACCCCTCCACTTT.

This chain joins TRBV2 and TRBJ2-5; TRBD2 matches 7 bases. CDR1 and CDR2 from the germline V gene are SNHLY and FYNNEI. V dropped 4 bases and J dropped 3; count of bases not matched to a gene: 2. The CDR3 is 13 amino acids. The CDR3 DNA is TGTGCCAGCAGTGCTACTAGCGAAGAGACCCAGTACTTC. Its translation is CASSATSEETQYF.

This clone has more than one count but fewer than ten. The chain combines TRBV28 with TRBJ2-1, with D possibly TRBD1 on 6 matching bases. V was pared by 7 bases and J by 1 base, with 20 bases between. The germline V gene encodes CDR1 MDHEN and CDR2 SYDVKM. This CDR3 has 17 residues. CDR3 region: CASKHTGIGVSYNEQFF. In DNA form, the CDR3 reads TGTGCCAGCAAGCATACAGGGATCGGGGTGTCCTACAATGAGCAGTTCTTC.

This chain connects TRBV7-9 to TRBJ2-7, with TRBD2 matching over 8 bases. With V trimmed by 3 bases and J by 0 bases, 16 bases remained unmatched. Looked up from germline, CDR1 is SEHNR and CDR2 is FQNEAQ (reference sequence). CDR3 length: 19 residues. The CDR3 DNA is TGTGCCAGCAGCTTCTTTGAAGTTTTAGGAGCGGGGGCCTCCTACGAGCAGTACTTC. Encoded protein: CASSFFEVLGAGASYEQYF.

The chain couples TRBV5-1 to TRBJ2-3; 10 positions match TRBD2. The germline V gene encodes CDR1 SGHRS and CDR2 YFSETQ. This CDR3 spans 21 amino acids. V trimming: 0 bases; J trimming: 4 bases; junction bases outside the gene matches: 20. The CDR3 reads CASSLVWGSGGAPRGADTQYF. In DNA, the CDR3 is TGCGCCAGCAGCTTGGTCTGGGGCAGCGGGGGGGCCCCACGGGGGGCAGATACGCAGTATTTT.

CDR3 coding DNA: TGCAGCGGCCGGGACAGGCTACCAGATACGCAGTATTTT. This codes for CSGRDRLPDTQYF. This chain uses TRBV29-1 with TRBJ2-3, with TRBD1 matching 8 bases. The ends lost 7 bases at V and 4 bases at J; junction bases unmatched: 7. The CDR3 runs to 13 residues. CDR1 SQVTM and CDR2 ANQGSEA come from the germline V gene.

The chain links TRBV5-1 to TRBJ2-7; no reliable D call. Germline CDR1 is SGHRS and CDR2 is YFSETQ. Trimming pared 0 bases from V and 2 bases from J, leaving 12 bases between. The CDR3 runs 15 residues. Here the CDR3 reads CASSLGFLEPYEQYF. The CDR3 DNA reads TGCGCCAGCAGCTTGGGATTTCTAGAACCCTACGAGCAGTACTTC. Looking up the rest from reference TRBV5-1 and TRBJ2-7 gives the full variable domain: KAGVTQTPRYLIKTRGQQVTLSCSPISGHRSVSWYQQTPGQGLQFLFEYFSETQRNKGNFPGRFSGRQFSNSRSEMNVSTLELGDSALYLCASSLGFLEPYEQYFGPGTRLTVT.

The rearrangement uses TRBV7-2 and TRBJ2-5, with D possibly matching TRBD2 (6 bases). Germline loops: CDR1 SGHTA, CDR2 FQGNSA. V was pared by 5 bases and J by 4 bases, with 14 bases between. The CDR3 is made up of 14 amino acids. CDR3 in DNA: TGTGCCAGCAGCCCTCGAAGGGGAGGAGAGACCCAGTACTTC. It is translated as CASSPRRGGETQYF.

The rearrangement joins TRBV6-1 to TRBJ2-5; D is possibly TRBD1 (5 bases). This CDR3 spans 17 amino acids. Germline CDR1 is MNHNS and CDR2 is SASEGT. V lost 1 base and J lost 0, with 15 bases in between. This chain's CDR3 is CASSEGIFTGNQETQYF. In nucleotides, the CDR3 is TGTGCCAGCAGTGAAGGTATCTTTACAGGAAACCAAGAGACCCAGTACTTC.

The chain has TRBV28 and TRBJ2-7, with a possible D match to TRBD1 (6 bases). The germline CDR1 and CDR2 sequences are MDHEN and SYDVKM. This CDR3 spans 14 amino acids. V shed 1 base and J shed 2 bases, with 9 bases lying between them. The CDR3 loop is CASSLSQGTYEQYF. DNA of the CDR3: TGTGCCAGCAGTTTATCCCAGGGGACCTACGAGCAGTACTTC. Combining the CDR3 with reference TRBV28 and TRBJ2-7 gives the whole variable domain DVKVTQSSRYLVKRTGEKVFLECVQDMDHENMFWYRQDPGLGLRLIYFSYDVKMKEKGDIPEGYSVSREKKERFSLILESASTNQTSMYLCASSLSQGTYEQYFGPGTRLTVT.

This clone was observed once. This chain links TRBV5-1 with TRBJ2-2; no firm D call. The ends were cut back, 2 bases at V and 1 base at J, with 3 bases in the middle. This CDR3 is 13 amino acids long. Germline CDR1 is SGHRS and CDR2 is YFSETQ. CDR3 loop: CASSFKNTGELFF. CDR3 sequence (DNA): TGCGCCAGCAGCTTCAAGAACACCGGGGAGCTGTTTTTT.

This sequence joins TRBV6-5 and TRBJ2-4; D possibly corresponds to TRBD1 (6 bases). V was cut by 5 bases and J by 8 bases, with 19 bases left in between. The CDR3 is 15 amino acids. CDR1 and CDR2 (germline): MNHEY, SVGAGI. CDR3 amino acids: CASSPHRARTDIQYF. The CDR3 DNA reads as TGTGCCAGCAGTCCTCACAGGGCCCGCACTGACATTCAGTACTTC.

The chain recombines TRBV18 with TRBJ2-3; D not resolved. Trimming removed 2 bases from V and 0 bases from J, with 21 bases in between. The V gene's germline CDR1 is KGHSH and CDR2 LQKENI. This CDR3 has 19 amino acids. CDR3: CASSPMQVRVQGSTDTQYF. The CDR3 coding sequence is TGTGCCAGCTCACCAATGCAGGTCCGTGTACAAGGAAGCACAGATACGCAGTATTTT.

The chain joins TRBV7-9 to TRBJ2-7; a possible D gene is TRBD2 (7 bases). CDR3 length: 15 amino acids. Trimming removed 4 bases from V and 6 bases from J, with 19 bases in between. The germline CDR1 and CDR2 sequences are SEHNR and FQNEAQ (reference sequence). Here the CDR3 reads CASSSLGGAGPEQYF. CDR3 DNA: TGTGCCAGCAGCTCTCTGGGGGGGGCAGGTCCCGAGCAGTACTTC.

The chain combines TRBV2 with TRBJ2-5; 16 bases map to TRBD2. V was pared by 6 bases and J by 0 bases, with 4 bases of the junction left unmatched. Germline V gives CDR1 SNHLY, CDR2 FYNNEI. The CDR3 is made up of 17 amino acids. The CDR3 nucleotides read TGTGCCAGCAGGCCGGGACTAGCGGGGGGGAACCAAGAGACCCAGTACTTC. It codes for CASRPGLAGGNQETQYF.

The V gene is TRBV28, the J gene TRBJ1-2, with D uncertain. Germline V lookup: CDR1 MDHEN, CDR2 SYDVKM. Trimming stripped 5 bases from V and 2 bases from J, with 6 bases between. This CDR3 region has 12 residues. The CDR3 reads CASSVVNYGYTF. CDR3 bases: TGTGCCAGCAGTGTCGTCAACTATGGCTACACCTTC.

The V call is TRBV10-3, the J call TRBJ2-5; a weak D match, TRBD2 (5 bases). Germline lookup yields CDR1 ENHRY and CDR2 SYGVKD. V was pared by 0 bases and J by 14 bases, with 13 bases between. This CDR3 contains 12 residues. CDR3 in amino acids: CAISESRDYIYF. The CDR3 nucleotides are TGTGCCATCAGTGAGTCTCGTGACTACATATACTTC.

In this sample, this clone turned up a few times. The chain has TRBV10-3 and TRBJ1-3; 7 nucleotides match TRBD1. From germline, CDR1 is ENHRY and CDR2 SYGVKD. The CDR3 is 14 amino acids. The junction had 8 bases not matched to a gene; V was cut back by 10 bases and J by 2 bases. In nucleotides, the CDR3 is TGTGCCACTCGACAGGGAGAAGCTGGAAACACCATATATTTT. This encodes CATRQGEAGNTIYF.

The chain combines TRBV7-9 with TRBJ2-2; maybe TRBD2 (6 bases). In germline, CDR1 is SEHNR, CDR2 FQNEAQ (reference sequence). V lost 5 bases to trimming and J lost 1 base, with 11 bases between them. This CDR3 is 15 amino acids long. The CDR3 bases are TGTGCCAGCAGCGCCGGGACTGGGAACACCGGGGAGCTGTTTTTT. Translating it yields CASSAGTGNTGELFF.

The CDR3 sequence: CASSESGGHEQFF. The CDR3 region has the DNA TGCGCCAGCAGTGAGTCAGGGGGCCATGAGCAGTTCTTC. The rearrangement uses TRBV10-1 and TRBJ2-1, with 7 bases identical to TRBD1. The CDR3 extends over 13 amino acids. Trimming removed 0 bases from V and 8 bases from J; junction bases left unmatched: 1. In germline, CDR1 is WNHNN, CDR2 SYGVQD (reference sequence).

The chain carries TRBV7-3 and TRBJ2-5; D gene unclear. This CDR3 has 13 amino acids. Germline V gives CDR1 SGHTA, CDR2 FQGTGA. Deletions cut 5 bases from V and 3 bases from J, with 10 bases between. The CDR3 nucleotides read TGTGCCAGCAGCCTTAACAGAGAAGAGACCCAGTACTTC. Translating gives CASSLNREETQYF.

The rearrangement uses TRBV4-3 and TRBJ1-1; 8 positions agree with TRBD1. CDR3 length equals 15 residues. CDR1 is LGHNA, CDR2 YSLEER, per germline. V was clipped by 5 bases and J by 5 bases; unmatched bases: 10. CDR3 nucleotides: TGCGCCAGCAGCGCCTACAGGGGGTTTGGGACTGAAGCTTTCTTT. Its protein product is CASSAYRGFGTEAFF.

The chain carries TRBV29-1 and TRBJ2-5, with D tentatively TRBD2 (5 bases). Germline V CDR1 and CDR2: SQVTM, ANQGSEA. This CDR3 is built from 15 residues. V gave up 4 bases and J gave up 2 bases, with 17 bases separating them. DNA for the CDR3: TGCAGCGTTGTTCCGTGGTTAGGAGGACAAGAGACCCAGTACTTC. The encoded protein is CSVVPWLGGQETQYF.